This passage covers 25 T cell receptor beta chains from one sample sequenced in a study of T-cell reconstitution after alpha-beta-depleted transplantation in children. Unique molecular identifiers were built into the TCRbeta library. Using its own MiXCR run on the PCR reads, TCRdb lists one record per CDR3 protein. The sample shows hundreds of thousands of distinct CDR3 sequences, about 15% of them seen only once. The sample was PBMCs from the stem cell graft donor, taken from the stem cell graft. All receptors come from a human donor who donated a stem cell graft to a child with acute myeloid leukemia.

This clonotype was picked up a small number of times. The rearrangement uses TRBV5-1 and TRBJ2-7; 7 bases align to TRBD1. Germline V CDR1 and CDR2: SGHRS, YFSETQ. The CDR3 consists of 16 residues. The junction had 8 bases not matched to a gene; V was cut back by 1 base and J by 1 base. The CDR3 loop is CASSLSDRWGSYEQYF. CDR3 DNA sequence: TGCGCCAGCAGCTTGTCGGACAGGTGGGGATCCTACGAGCAGTACTTC.

This clonotype showed up just a few times. CDR3 in DNA: TGTGCCACCAGTGATTCCAGGGTCCCCTATGGCTACACCTTC. Amino acids: CATSDSRVPYGYTF. The chain has TRBV24-1 and TRBJ1-2; tentatively, D is TRBD1 (5 bases). CDR1 KGHDR and CDR2 SFDVKD come from the germline V gene. V lost 2 bases, J lost 4 bases, and 10 bases lay in between. The CDR3 is 14 amino acids.

This clonotype was seen a handful of times. J is TRBJ1-4 and V is TRBV15; D gene uncertain. CDR1 is LNHNV, CDR2 YYDKDF, per germline (reference sequence). The CDR3 contains 14 residues. V lost 0 bases and J lost 7, with 9 bases in between. CDR3 in amino acids: CATSRDRQPEKLFF. The CDR3 coding sequence is TGTGCCACCAGCAGAGATCGTCAGCCTGAAAAACTGTTTTTT. Full variable domain (remainder filled in from reference TRBV15 and TRBJ1-4): DAMVIQNPRYQVTQFGKPVTLSCSQTLNHNVMYWYQQKSSQAPKLLFHYYDKDFNNEADTPDNFQSRRPNTSFCFLDIRSPGLGDTAMYLCATSRDRQPEKLFFGSGTQLSVL.

The V and J genes are TRBV4-2 and TRBJ2-5; D is possibly TRBD1 (5 bases). Per germline, CDR1 LGHNA and CDR2 YNFKEQ. Trimming pared 1 base from V and 0 bases from J, leaving 15 bases between. This CDR3 contains 17 residues. In nucleotides, the CDR3 is TGTGCCAGCAGCCAAGGGCTTCCCAGGGCGTACCAAGAGACCCAGTACTTC. Protein: CASSQGLPRAYQETQYF.

This clonotype was observed a handful of times. The genes are TRBV11-2 and TRBJ1-1; TRBD1 matches at 7 bases. The CDR3 contains 20 residues. Trimming took 6 bases from V and 0 from J; bases not matched to a gene: 22. CDR1 and CDR2 (germline): SGHAT, FQNNGV. This CDR3 reads CASRTPEKGALPILNTEAFF. CDR3 DNA: TGTGCCAGCAGAACCCCGGAGAAGGGGGCCCTTCCAATTTTGAACACTGAAGCTTTCTTT. Complete variable domain (other parts from reference TRBV11-2 and TRBJ1-1): EAGVAQSPRYKIIEKRQSVAFWCNPISGHATLYWYQQILGQGPKLLIQFQNNGVVDDSQLPKDRFSAERLKGVDSTLKIQPAKLEDSAVYLCASRTPEKGALPILNTEAFFGQGTRLTVV.

As for this clonotype: Just one base apart from a much larger clone, this may be a read error. The chain recombines TRBV12-3 or TRBV12-4 with TRBJ2-3, with 9 bases identical to TRBD1. The trim removed 7 bases at V and 8 bases at J, leaving 13 bases unmatched. This CDR3 region has 15 residues. CDR3 sequence reads: CASTPWGTGRVTQYF. CDR3 sequence (DNA): TGTGCCAGCACTCCTTGGGGGACAGGGCGAGTTACGCAGTATTTT.

As to this clonotype: One junction end does not reproduce the germline sequence, and a read error may be involved. The chain joins TRBV15 to TRBJ2-6; D unclear. Germline CDR1 is LNHNV and CDR2 is YYDKDF (reference sequence). CDR3 length equals 19 residues. DNA of the CDR3: TGTGCCACCGGCAGACTGTCCGGGCCTAGGGCCTCTGGGGCCAACGTCCTGACTTTC. This encodes CATGRLSGPRASGANVLTF.

This clonotype was recorded at least ten times. V is TRBV6-1 and J is TRBJ2-2, with TRBD1 as a possible D gene (6 bases). This CDR3 comprises 14 residues. Germline loops: CDR1 MNHNS, CDR2 SASEGT. V shed 5 bases and J shed 8 bases, with 15 bases lying between them. DNA of the CDR3: TGTGCCAGCAGTATCAGGGGACCCCAGGGGGAGCTGTTTTTT. Amino acid sequence: CASSIRGPQGELFF.

This clonotype was detected ten times or more. The chain has TRBV20-1 and TRBJ2-7, with TRBD1 matching 7 bases. V was pared by 0 bases and J by 1 base, with 9 bases of the junction left unmatched. The V gene's germline CDR1 is DFQATT and CDR2 SNEGSKA (reference sequence). The CDR3 consists of 16 residues. Here the CDR3 reads CSARDPGQALSYEQYF. Here the CDR3 DNA reads TGCAGTGCTAGAGATCCCGGACAGGCCTTATCCTACGAGCAGTACTTC.

This clonotype has at least ten counts. The rearrangement links TRBV27 to TRBJ2-1, with D perhaps matching TRBD2 (6 bases). From germline, CDR1 is MNHEY and CDR2 SMNVEV (reference sequence). The CDR3 covers 13 residues. The V and J ends lost 8 bases and 3 bases respectively, with 11 bases between them. The CDR3 sequence: CASGWRGYNEQFF. The CDR3 DNA is TGTGCCAGCGGTTGGAGGGGCTACAATGAGCAGTTCTTC.

This clonotype was recorded a few times. The CDR3 DNA is TGTGCCAGCAGCTTAGATGGACAGGGGGCAAGGGAGCAGTACTTC. Protein product: CASSLDGQGAREQYF. V is TRBV7-2 and J is TRBJ2-7; 11 bases fit TRBD1. Germline CDR1 and CDR2: SGHTA and FQGNSA. The length of the CDR3 is 15 residues. V lost 1 base, J lost 7 bases, and 6 bases stayed unmatched.

This clonotype was counted ten times or more. The gene calls are TRBV29-1 and TRBJ1-2; TRBD1 agrees at 7 bases. In germline, CDR1 is SQVTM, CDR2 ANQGSEA. The length of the CDR3 is 13 residues. V shed 4 bases, J shed 7 bases, and the junction held 9 bases outside the gene matches. The CDR3 DNA sequence: TGCAGCGTTGTTCAGGGGGAAGGATCTGGCTACACCTTC. This gives the protein CSVVQGEGSGYTF.

This clonotype has at least ten counts. This chain joins TRBV29-1 and TRBJ2-2, with 8 positions matching TRBD2. The germline V gene encodes CDR1 SQVTM and CDR2 ANQGSEA. The CDR3 has 16 amino acids. Trimming took 3 bases from V and 3 from J; bases not matched to a gene: 9. This CDR3 is CSVEGWGTRDTGELFF. CDR3 DNA: TGCAGCGTTGAGGGCTGGGGGACTAGGGACACCGGGGAGCTGTTTTTT.

This clonotype has a count of ten or more. The J gene is TRBJ2-1, the V gene TRBV6-5; 8 positions agree with TRBD2. The CDR3 spans 16 residues. Germline CDR1 and CDR2: MNHEY and SVGAGI. V lost 4 bases to trimming and J lost 4 bases; unmatched junction nucleotides: 9. CDR3 amino acids: CASSSRLSGGYNEQFF. Here the CDR3 DNA reads TGTGCCAGCAGTTCCCGACTCAGCGGGGGATACAATGAGCAGTTCTTC.

The CDR3 DNA follows: TGTGCCAGCAGCTCACTGCAGGGGTCCCATATGAACACTGAAGCTTTCTTT. It translates to CASSSLQGSHMNTEAFF. The V and J genes are TRBV11-1 and TRBJ1-1, with D possibly TRBD1 on 6 matching bases. V lost 4 bases and J lost 0, with 18 bases in between. From germline, CDR1 is SGHAT and CDR2 FQDESV (reference sequence). The CDR3 covers 17 residues.

This clonotype came up many times. The genes are TRBV20-1 and TRBJ2-3, with 7 bases fitting TRBD1. V shed 6 bases and J 3 bases; nucleotides not matched to a gene: 3. Germline V gives CDR1 DFQATT, CDR2 SNEGSKA (reference sequence). CDR3 length: 12 amino acids. CDR3 in DNA: TGCAGTGCGAAACAGGGGACAGATACGCAGTATTTT. Encoded protein: CSAKQGTDTQYF.

This clonotype was seen more than once but under ten times. The chain carries TRBV10-3 and TRBJ2-7; 12 bases are a match to TRBD2. The CDR3 totals 16 residues. The germline CDR1 and CDR2 sequences are ENHRY and SYGVKD. V dropped 3 bases and J dropped 3; count of bases not matched to a gene: 6. CDR3 nucleotides: TGTGCCATCAGTGATCCTAGCGGGGGGGCTCACTACGAGCAGTACTTC. Translation gives CAISDPSGGAHYEQYF.

V gene TRBV27 combines with J gene TRBJ2-7; TRBD2 is a possible D gene (6 bases). CDR3 length: 13 residues. Germline CDR1 is MNHEY and CDR2 is SMNVEV (reference sequence). V was cut by 6 bases and J by 2 bases, with 11 bases left in between. The CDR3, as DNA: TGTGCCAGCAGCCCGCGGGGAACCTACGAGCAGTACGTC. Protein sequence: CASSPRGTYEQYV.

In regard to this clonotype: One junction end does not reproduce the germline sequence, and a read error may be involved. This chain uses TRBV4-3 with TRBJ2-1, with a tentative D call TRBD2 (6 bases). Looked up from germline, CDR1 is LGHNA and CDR2 is YSLEER. The CDR3 loop spans 15 amino acids. The DNA of the CDR3 is TGCGCCAGCAGTCAAGACCCAGCGGGTTACAATGAGCAGTTCTTC. Protein product: CASSQDPAGYNEQFF.

This clonotype came up many times. The chain is built from TRBV29-1 and TRBJ2-5; D might be TRBD1 (6 bases). There are 12 residues in the CDR3. CDR1 and CDR2 from the germline V gene are SQVTM and ANQGSEA. V lost 6 bases to trimming and J lost 4 bases, with 12 bases between them. CDR3 sequence (DNA): TGCAGCGTGCGAGCGGACAGAGAGACCCAGTACTTC. It specifies CSVRADRETQYF.

This clonotype was counted many times. This chain uses TRBV20-1 with TRBJ2-2; TRBD2 aligns across 16 bases. Germline V gives CDR1 DFQATT, CDR2 SNEGSKA (reference sequence). The CDR3 spans 18 residues. The J segment lost 6 bases and the V segment lost 0 bases, leaving 7 bases of the junction unmatched. In DNA form, the CDR3 reads TGCAGTGCTAGAGATTATGGGACTAGCGGGGGGGAGGCCGGGGAGCTGTTTTTT. As protein: CSARDYGTSGGEAGELFF.

The chain links TRBV19 to TRBJ2-7; the D is unclear. This CDR3 is built from 13 residues. CDR1 is LNHDA and CDR2 is SQIVND in the germline V gene (reference sequence). Trimming left V 6 bases short and J 7 bases short, with 16 bases between. The CDR3 DNA sequence: TGTGCCAGTAGGGCCACTGAGGTGAGGGAGCAGTACTTC. This gives the protein CASRATEVREQYF.

This clonotype was counted ten times or more. The V call is TRBV7-8, the J call TRBJ2-5; 12 bases match TRBD2. From germline, CDR1 is SGHVS and CDR2 FQNEAQ. V shed 5 bases, J shed 7 bases, and the junction held 14 bases outside the gene matches. The CDR3 spans 17 residues. The CDR3 spells CASSPVRLAGVNGTQYF. CDR3 nucleotide sequence: TGTGCCAGCAGCCCCGTCCGACTAGCGGGGGTTAATGGGACCCAGTACTTC.

This clonotype was detected only a few times. This chain uses TRBV24-1 with TRBJ2-7, with no clear D. The length of the CDR3 is 11 residues. Germline CDR1 KGHDR, CDR2 SFDVKD. V was clipped by 10 bases and J by 4 bases, with 10 bases between them. The CDR3 DNA is TGTGCCACTAGTTATCGATACGAGCAGTACTTC. Protein sequence: CATSYRYEQYF.

This clonotype has at least ten counts. The V call is TRBV4-2, the J call TRBJ2-1; TRBD2 agrees at 8 bases. Germline values: CDR1 LGHNA, CDR2 YNFKEQ. The CDR3 sequence is 16 residues long. The J segment lost 3 bases and the V segment lost 1 base, leaving 5 bases of the junction unmatched. CDR3: CASSQGRGGFYNEQFF. The DNA for the CDR3 is TGTGCCAGCAGCCAAGGCCGCGGGGGGTTCTACAATGAGCAGTTCTTC.